The 15 T cell receptor beta chains below were found in one sample sequenced in a study of Graves' ophthalmopathy and Graves' hyperthyroidism. The authors amplified TCR beta CDR3 regions from RNA transcripts. HTBI primers were employed in first-round RT-PCR, then a second-round multiplex PCR followed. MiXCR, applied by TCRdb to the multiplex PCR reads, yields one record per CDR3 protein. The table includes some 350,000 distinct CDR3 sequences, about a sixth detected once. Sequenced material: peripheral blood. These receptors originate from an adult woman with stable Graves' hyperthyroidism.

There are many counts of this clonotype. The CDR3 here is CASRSSSVARLAKNIQYF. CDR3 bases: TGTGCCAGCAGATCCTCTTCCGTAGCGCGTCTAGCCAAAAACATTCAGTACTTC. This sequence joins TRBV6-2 or TRBV6-3 and TRBJ2-4; TRBD2 is a possible D gene (5 bases). Trimming took 6 bases from V and 0 from J, leaving 21 bases between them. The CDR3 extends over 18 amino acids. Per germline, CDR1 MNHEY and CDR2 SVGEGT.

This clonotype was detected many times. For the CDR3, the DNA is TGCAGTGCCAGACTGCGGGGCCGGTCTTACGAGCAGTACTTC. Its protein product is CSARLRGRSYEQYF. The rearrangement joins TRBV20-1 to TRBJ2-7; tentative D call: TRBD2 (6 bases). The V end was cut by 6 bases, the J end by 4 bases, with 19 bases between. The CDR3 totals 14 residues. CDR1 and CDR2 from the germline V gene are DFQATT and SNEGSKA (reference sequence).

CDR3 sequence: CASSYSGQVNQPQHF. For the CDR3, the DNA is TGTGCCAGCAGTTACTCGGGACAGGTCAATCAGCCCCAGCATTTT. The gene calls are TRBV6-2 or TRBV6-3 and TRBJ1-5; 8 nucleotides match TRBD1. The germline V gene encodes CDR1 MNHEY and CDR2 SVGEGT. V lost 0 bases to trimming and J lost 3 bases; unmatched junction nucleotides: 1. This CDR3 region has 15 residues.

This clonotype has at least ten counts. This rearrangement joins TRBV7-8 to TRBJ2-7; TRBD2 matches at 13 bases. V trimming: 7 bases; J trimming: 3 bases; junction bases outside the gene matches: 3. CDR1 SGHVS and CDR2 FQNEAQ come from the germline V gene. This CDR3 region has 14 residues. CDR3 region: CASKRTSGSYEQYF. CDR3 coding DNA: TGTGCCAGCAAAAGGACTAGCGGGAGCTACGAGCAGTACTTC.

This clonotype appeared a few times. This sequence joins TRBV24-1 and TRBJ2-5, with D unresolved. Germline V gene data show CDR1 as KGHDR and CDR2 as SFDVKD. The V end lost 3 bases, the J end lost 0 bases, and 10 bases lay between the germline ends. The CDR3 is 15 amino acids. The CDR3 region has the DNA TGTGCCACCAGTGATAATCTAGAGAACCAAGAGACCCAGTACTTC. Amino acids: CATSDNLENQETQYF.

This clonotype was seen repeatedly, ten times or more. The V gene is TRBV4-2, the J gene TRBJ1-2; 8 nucleotides line up with TRBD1. The length of the CDR3 is 15 residues. Trimming took 3 bases from V and 4 from J; bases not matched to a gene: 7. Germline V lookup: CDR1 LGHNA, CDR2 YNFKEQ. CDR3 nucleotides: TGTGCCAGCAGCCAGATGGACAGGGACGGCTATGGCTACACCTTC. Protein sequence: CASSQMDRDGYGYTF.

Ten or more counts support this clonotype. This rearrangement joins TRBV5-1 to TRBJ2-7; weak D call: TRBD1 (5 bases). V lost 1 base, J lost 7 bases, and 15 bases lay in between. CDR1 is SGHRS and CDR2 is YFSETQ in the germline V gene. This CDR3 has 14 amino acids. CDR3 sequence reads: CASSLRAGIMEQYF. As DNA, the CDR3 is TGCGCCAGCAGCTTGAGGGCAGGGATTATGGAGCAGTACTTC.

This clonotype was counted many times. V gene TRBV29-1 combines with J gene TRBJ1-1, with 8 bases aligning to TRBD1. This CDR3 has 12 amino acids. V gave up 6 bases and J gave up 5 bases; unmatched junction bases: 5. Germline lookup yields CDR1 SQVTM and CDR2 ANQGSEA. The CDR3 DNA reads TGCAGCGTCGGACAGGGACGGACTGAAGCTTTCTTT. It translates to CSVGQGRTEAFF.

This clonotype was detected ten times or more. The chain employs TRBV9 and TRBJ2-5; a weak D match, TRBD1 (6 bases). The CDR3 consists of 15 residues. V lost 3 bases and J lost 7, with 19 bases in between. Germline loops: CDR1 SGDLS, CDR2 YYNGEE. CDR3 sequence reads: CASSASGDQGGTQYF. The CDR3 nucleotides are TGTGCCAGCAGCGCATCAGGGGATCAGGGTGGGACCCAGTACTTC.

The chain joins TRBV5-1 to TRBJ2-2; TRBD1 matches at 8 bases. V lost 4 bases and J lost 7; bases outside the gene matches: 6. CDR1 and CDR2 (germline): SGHRS, YFSETQ. The length of the CDR3 is 14 residues. The CDR3 sequence: CASSLDRVDGELFF. The CDR3 nucleotides read TGCGCCAGCAGCCTGGACAGGGTTGACGGGGAGCTGTTTTTT.

V and J are TRBV19 and TRBJ2-1, with TRBD1 as a possible D gene (5 bases). Between the trimmed V and J ends, which lost 3 bases and 7 bases, there was a span of 19 bases. Per the germline V gene, CDR1 is LNHDA and CDR2 is SQIVND (reference sequence). The CDR3 has 16 amino acids. The CDR3 loop reads CASSILRGTTWNEQFF. CDR3 bases: TGTGCCAGTAGTATTTTAAGGGGAACTACGTGGAATGAGCAGTTCTTC.

There are many counts of this clonotype. The chain joins TRBV29-1 to TRBJ1-1, with unresolved D. Looked up from germline, CDR1 is SQVTM and CDR2 is ANQGSEA. The germline V and J ends were trimmed by 5 bases and 0 bases, with 13 bases remaining between them. This CDR3 is 14 amino acids long. The CDR3 DNA follows: TGCAGCGTTACCACCGACGGACTGAACACTGAAGCTTTCTTT. This sequence encodes CSVTTDGLNTEAFF.

This clonotype was seen ten or more times. This rearrangement joins TRBV11-2 to TRBJ2-7; no definite D call. CDR3 length: 15 residues. Germline lookup yields CDR1 SGHAT and CDR2 FQNNGV. Trimming took 0 bases from V and 4 from J, leaving 13 bases between them. CDR3 region: CASSLDSPPNYEQYF. The CDR3 DNA sequence: TGTGCCAGCAGCTTAGATTCCCCTCCGAATTACGAGCAGTACTTC.

The chain employs TRBV30 and TRBJ2-7, with D maybe TRBD1 (6 bases). CDR1 GTSNPN and CDR2 SVGIG come from the germline V gene (reference sequence). The CDR3 is 13 amino acids. The V end lost 5 bases, the J end lost 2 bases, and 13 bases lay between the germline ends. This CDR3 is CAWYRVPTYEQYF. CDR3 DNA: TGTGCCTGGTACAGGGTTCCAACCTACGAGCAGTACTTC.

In its sample, this clonotype was seen many times. V usage is TRBV12-3 or TRBV12-4 and J usage is TRBJ2-5; possibly TRBD1 for D (6 bases). The germline V and J ends were trimmed by 2 bases and 5 bases, with 15 bases remaining between them. CDR3 length equals 15 residues. Here the CDR3 DNA reads TGTGCCAGCAGTTTAACGACAGGCCCATGGGAGACCCAGTACTTC. Protein sequence: CASSLTTGPWETQYF.